One sample yielded the 28 T cell receptor beta chains listed below, sequenced in a study of shared clonotypes between healthy human individuals (dated by TCRdb to 2020 to 2021). Library creation used the immunoSEQ multiplex PCR assay. TCRdb carries this immuneACCESS record with in-frame sequences only. Its versions omit some clonotypes, under half of them owing to an unresolved V gene in the studies checked, with the rest unexplained. For this sample the table gives about 510,000 clones, of which about 79% were detected only once. Of the sample, roughly an eighth is held by the ten largest clones. Sequenced material: PBMCs. Receptor source: a woman aged 40 to 50 in good health. Some clones in this sample may be carry-over from other donors' samples.

V gene TRBV19 combines with J gene TRBJ2-3, with TRBD2 as a possible D gene (6 bases). Trimming left V 4 bases short and J 0 bases short, with 8 bases between. There are 14 residues in the CDR3. Germline values: CDR1 LNHDA, CDR2 SQIVND (reference sequence). This CDR3 is CASSKGGSTDTQYF. The CDR3 region has the DNA TGTGCCAGTAGTAAAGGAGGGAGCACAGATACGCAGTATTTT.

This clone was observed a handful of times. This chain links TRBV29-1 with TRBJ2-2; D unresolved. Between the trimmed V and J ends, which lost 7 bases and 6 bases, there was a span of 18 bases. The CDR3 totals 14 residues. From germline, CDR1 is SQVTM and CDR2 ANQGSEA. The CDR3 here is CSAKISPVAGELFF. In DNA form, the CDR3 reads TGCAGCGCCAAGATTTCGCCGGTCGCCGGGGAGCTGTTTTTT.

The chain uses TRBV5-4 and TRBJ1-3; no clear D. Germline values: CDR1 SGHNT, CDR2 YYREEE (reference sequence). The CDR3 consists of 16 residues. V lost 0 bases, J lost 3 bases, and 13 bases lay in between. CDR3 residues: CASSLDPGSSGNTIYF. DNA of the CDR3: TGTGCCAGCAGCTTGGACCCGGGGTCTAGTGGAAACACCATATATTTT.

The genes are TRBV7-9 and TRBJ1-2; weak D call: TRBD1 (6 bases). Between the trimmed V and J ends, which lost 4 bases and 4 bases, there was a span of 10 bases. The germline V gene has CDR1 SEHNR and CDR2 FQNEAQ (reference sequence). The CDR3 length is 13 residues. The CDR3, as DNA: TGTGCCAGCAGCTACAGGGATGGCTATGGCTACACCTTC. It translates to CASSYRDGYGYTF.

V is TRBV11-2 and J is TRBJ2-1; a weak D match, TRBD2 (5 bases). V was pared by 6 bases and J by 7 bases, with 10 bases between. CDR1 and CDR2 (germline): SGHAT, FQNNGV. The length of the CDR3 is 12 residues. The CDR3 here is CASSSRGNEQFF. The CDR3 DNA reads as TGTGCCAGCAGTTCACGAGGGAATGAGCAGTTCTTC.

There are many counts of this clone. Other DNA sequences within the sample encode an identical CDR3. The chain uses TRBV6-5 and TRBJ1-6; 7 nucleotides line up with TRBD1. CDR3 size: 14 residues. The J segment lost 8 bases and the V segment lost 5 bases, leaving 6 bases of the junction unmatched. Germline values: CDR1 MNHEY, CDR2 SVGAGI. Here the CDR3 DNA reads TGTGCCAGCAGTAAACAGGGGCGGGATTCACCCCTCCACTTT. It encodes CASSKQGRDSPLHF.

The gene calls are TRBV5-1 and TRBJ2-7, with TRBD1 as a possible D gene (6 bases). The germline V gene has CDR1 SGHRS and CDR2 YFSETQ. This CDR3 is 16 amino acids long. Trimming stripped 8 bases from V and 3 bases from J, with 24 bases between. The CDR3 DNA is TGCGCCAGACTATGGACAGCTACTCTACACAACTACGAGCAGTACTTC. Protein product: CARLWTATLHNYEQYF.

The chain couples TRBV19 to TRBJ1-2, with unresolved D. V gave up 4 bases and J gave up 3 bases, with 12 bases separating them. Germline V gene sequence: CDR1 LNHDA, CDR2 SQIVND (reference sequence). The CDR3 contains 14 residues. This CDR3 reads CASSTRTAYYGYTF. Written as DNA, the CDR3 is TGTGCCAGTAGTACCAGGACGGCGTACTATGGCTACACCTTC.

This clone came up a few times. V gene TRBV30 combines with J gene TRBJ1-6; unclear D gene. Germline V gene sequence: CDR1 GTSNPN, CDR2 SVGIG (reference sequence). Trimming took off 2 bases at V and 14 bases at J, with 25 bases between the two ends. This CDR3 has 16 residues. CDR3 nucleotide sequence: TGTGCCTGGAGTCCCGGGAGGGCCGTGGGGTTATCAGCCCTCCACTTT. This sequence encodes CAWSPGRAVGLSALHF.

This chain joins TRBV6-1 and TRBJ2-3; D is unresolved. V lost 7 bases and J lost 3, with 5 bases in between. CDR3 length equals 11 residues. The germline gives CDR1 MNHNS, CDR2 SASEGT. The CDR3 DNA reads TGTGCCAGCACTAGAACAGATACGCAGTATTTT. This sequence encodes CASTRTDTQYF.

This clone came up a few times. The J gene is TRBJ1-2, the V gene TRBV5-4; 8 bases line up with TRBD1. V was clipped by 6 bases and J by 1 base; unmatched bases: 8. The CDR3 spans 15 residues. The germline gives CDR1 SGHNT, CDR2 YYREEE (reference sequence). CDR3 sequence: CASNPTGDLNYGYTF. CDR3 DNA: TGTGCCAGCAACCCGACAGGGGACCTTAACTATGGCTACACCTTC. Supplemented by reference TRBV5-4 and TRBJ1-2, the full variable domain reads ETGVTQSPTHLIKTRGQQVTLRCSSQSGHNTVSWYQQALGQGPQFIFQYYREEENGRGNFPPRFSGLQFPNYSSELNVNALELDDSALYLCASNPTGDLNYGYTFGSGTRLTVV.

The CDR3 loop is CASSDPGGSMNQPQHF. The CDR3 DNA reads as TGTGCCAGTAGCGATCCAGGGGGCTCGATGAATCAGCCCCAGCATTTT. V and J are TRBV19 and TRBJ1-5; 8 nucleotides match TRBD1. Losses at the gene ends were 6 bases for V and 4 bases for J; bases not matched to a gene: 11. The CDR3 consists of 16 residues. Germline-derived CDR1 and CDR2 are LNHDA and SQIVND (reference sequence).

The rearrangement joins TRBV11-2 to TRBJ1-5; the D is unclear. CDR1 is SGHAT and CDR2 is FQNNGV in the germline V gene. Trimming took off 3 bases at V and 4 bases at J, with 13 bases between the two ends. The CDR3 extends over 15 amino acids. CDR3 nucleotides: TGTGCCAGCAGCTTCGTCTGGGGAGGGAATCAGCCCCAGCATTTT. Translation: CASSFVWGGNQPQHF.

This chain joins TRBV28 and TRBJ1-1, with 7 bases aligning to TRBD1. Germline V gives CDR1 MDHEN, CDR2 SYDVKM. Losses at the gene ends were 3 bases for V and 3 bases for J; bases not matched to a gene: 7. There are 15 residues in the CDR3. DNA of the CDR3: TGTGCCAGCAGTTTCTTGGCAGGGGGTTACACTGAAGCTTTCTTT. Protein product: CASSFLAGGYTEAFF.

This chain links TRBV29-1 with TRBJ2-1; a possible D gene is TRBD1 (5 bases). Trimming left V 0 bases short and J 5 bases short, with 17 bases between. The CDR3 spans 16 residues. Germline loops: CDR1 SQVTM, CDR2 ANQGSEA. The CDR3 nucleotides read TGCAGCGTTGAAGATCTGGACCACAGGATTAACAATGAGCAGTTCTTC. This encodes CSVEDLDHRINNEQFF.

The chain is built from TRBV15 and TRBJ2-3, with 11 bases matching TRBD2. The germline V gene encodes CDR1 LNHNV and CDR2 YYDKDF (reference sequence). With V trimmed by 1 base and J by 6 bases, 6 bases remained unmatched. This CDR3 comprises 16 residues. CDR3 nucleotides: TGTGCCACCAGCAGAGTAGCGGGAGGGCTTTCGGATACGCAGTATTTT. Its protein is CATSRVAGGLSDTQYF.

This chain links TRBV27 with TRBJ2-1; 8 bases line up with TRBD2. The junction had 7 bases not matched to a gene; V was cut back by 4 bases and J by 5 bases. The CDR3 extends over 15 amino acids. Germline V gene lookup returns CDR1 MNHEY and CDR2 SMNVEV (reference sequence). CDR3 in DNA: TGTGCCAGCAGTTCCGGGCTAGCGGGTGACAATGAGCAGTTCTTC. Translation gives CASSSGLAGDNEQFF.

The chain carries TRBV18 and TRBJ2-5; D not certain. This CDR3 is built from 15 residues. Trimming shortened V by 3 bases and J by 3 bases, and 14 bases separated the two germline ends. The germline V gene encodes CDR1 KGHSH and CDR2 LQKENI. CDR3 amino acids: CASSPSVPWEETQYF. CDR3 bases: TGTGCCAGCTCACCGTCCGTTCCTTGGGAAGAGACCCAGTACTTC.

The chain uses TRBV6-5 and TRBJ2-7; 8 nucleotides match TRBD1. CDR1 and CDR2 (germline): MNHEY, SVGAGI. The ends lost 4 bases at V and 5 bases at J; junction bases unmatched: 13. The CDR3 length is 16 residues. The chain's CDR3 is CASSSPRTGSFHEQYF. CDR3 DNA sequence: TGTGCCAGCAGTTCGCCCCGGACAGGGTCTTTCCACGAGCAGTACTTC.

This clone is a singleton in its sample. V and J are TRBV30 and TRBJ2-7; 7 bases line up with TRBD2. This CDR3 is 13 amino acids long. J was trimmed by 5 bases and V by 7 bases; bases with no gene match: 11. The germline V gene has CDR1 GTSNPN and CDR2 SVGIG (reference sequence). CDR3 region: CASRGRALHEQYF. CDR3 DNA sequence: TGTGCCTCCCGGGGGAGGGCTCTCCACGAGCAGTACTTC.

The J gene is TRBJ2-1, the V gene TRBV27; 14 positions agree with TRBD2. V shed 8 bases and J 7 bases; nucleotides not matched to a gene: 7. The CDR3 loop spans 15 amino acids. Germline lookup yields CDR1 MNHEY and CDR2 SMNVEV (reference sequence). The CDR3 spells CASGLAGGLENEQFF. The CDR3 bases are TGTGCCAGCGGACTAGCGGGAGGCCTTGAAAATGAGCAGTTCTTC.

The gene calls are TRBV4-1 and TRBJ1-1; D perhaps matches TRBD1 (5 bases). The CDR3 contains 16 residues. V was trimmed by 7 bases and J by 0 bases, leaving 18 bases between them. Germline V gives CDR1 MGHRA, CDR2 YSYEKL. CDR3 nucleotides: TGCGCCAGCACCCGGGGGTCAGCCTCCATGAACACTGAAGCTTTCTTT. Translated, it gives CASTRGSASMNTEAFF.

CDR3 coding DNA: TGTGCCAGCAGCGTAGTTGGGGGGCCGTCTGAAGCTTTCTTT. As protein: CASSVVGGPSEAFF. V is TRBV9 and J is TRBJ1-1; the D gene is possibly TRBD1 (6 bases). The CDR3 is made up of 14 amino acids. V was pared by 0 bases and J by 6 bases, with 12 bases between. The germline gives CDR1 SGDLS, CDR2 YYNGEE. The complete variable domain, with remaining parts taken from reference TRBV9 and TRBJ1-1, reads DSGVTQTPKHLITATGQRVTLRCSPRSGDLSVYWYQQSLDQGLQFLIQYYNGEERAKGNILERFSAQQFPDLHSELNLSSLELGDSALYFCASSVVGGPSEAFFGQGTRLTVV.

The J gene is TRBJ1-2, the V gene TRBV28; 10 bases map to TRBD1. From germline, CDR1 is MDHEN and CDR2 SYDVKM. The length of the CDR3 is 13 residues. The V segment lost 7 bases and the J segment 8 bases; nucleotides outside the gene matches: 7. The CDR3 spells CASKVGTGEGYTF. The CDR3 coding sequence is TGTGCCAGCAAAGTTGGGACAGGGGAGGGCTACACCTTC.

This clone has more than one count but fewer than ten. V usage is TRBV10-1 and J usage is TRBJ2-7, with TRBD2 matching over 9 bases. V lost 2 bases to trimming and J lost 6 bases; unmatched junction nucleotides: 8. From germline, CDR1 is WNHNN and CDR2 SYGVQD (reference sequence). CDR3 length equals 15 residues. CDR3 region: CASSEQVSGSSEQYF. The CDR3 DNA reads as TGCGCCAGCAGTGAGCAGGTTAGCGGGAGTTCCGAGCAGTACTTC.

This clone came up many times. The CDR3: CAISEDPNYGYTF. DNA for the CDR3: TGTGCCATCAGTGAGGACCCTAACTATGGCTACACCTTC. V and J are TRBV10-3 and TRBJ1-2; D not resolved. V was trimmed by 2 bases and J by 0 bases, leaving 4 bases between them. Germline CDR1 is ENHRY and CDR2 is SYGVKD. CDR3 size: 13 residues.

CDR3 nucleotide sequence: TGTGCCACCAGCAGCCGGACAGGGGGCTGGGAGACCCAGTACTTC. Protein: CATSSRTGGWETQYF. The chain carries TRBV15 and TRBJ2-5, with TRBD1 matching 11 bases. Germline assignment: CDR1 LNHNV and CDR2 YYDKDF (reference sequence). The V and J ends lost 3 bases and 5 bases, in that order; junction bases with no gene match: 5. CDR3 length: 15 amino acids.

The rearrangement uses TRBV4-1 and TRBJ2-1; 13 bases map to TRBD2. Per germline, CDR1 MGHRA and CDR2 YSYEKL. V lost 1 base, J lost 7 bases, and 10 bases stayed unmatched. CDR3 size: 18 residues. The CDR3 region is CASSQGLAGGLRRNEQFF. The CDR3, as DNA: TGCGCCAGCAGCCAAGGACTAGCGGGAGGTTTGCGCAGGAATGAGCAGTTCTTC.